This paragraph reports one T cell receptor beta chain. Its antigen is not identified. Method: immunoSEQ multiplex PCR; TCRdb's copy keeps in-frame clones and lacks some. The repertoire consists of about 15,000 clones, with 60% to 75% occurring once and the leading ten covering 7.8%. The data were taken from a study of PD-1 blockade in classical Hodgkin lymphoma. Study as a whole: Once every 2 weeks, patients received intravenous nivolumab at 3 mg/kg.

Findings and caveats of the study: Reported findings placed baseline TCR diversity lower in newly diagnosed patients (compared with healthy donors). Similar baseline diversity was found in complete responders and newly diagnosed patients. The CD4+ diversity rise by C4D1 was clearest in complete responders.

As to time point: cycle 4 day 1 (C4D1), after about 6 weeks of nivolumab. Autologous stem cell transplantation was followed by relapse in every patient, and brentuximab vedotin exposure varied. Germline lookup yields CDR1 LGHNT and CDR2 FRNRAP. This CDR3 has 12 residues. Trimming stripped 7 bases from V and 8 bases from J, with 12 bases between. The receptor's source is a human donor with classical Hodgkin lymphoma. The sequenced sample was peripheral blood mononuclear cells (PBMCs), obtained before the fourth cycle of nivolumab. The chain recombines TRBV12-5 with TRBJ2-1; perhaps D is TRBD1 or TRBD2 (6 bases each). The CDR3 DNA reads TGTGCTAGTGCCCTCGGGGGCGATGAGCAGTTCTTC. This translates into CASALGGDEQFF.